This T cell receptor (beta chain) comes out of a study of T cells after posttransplantation cyclophosphamide. This clone was recorded only once. No antigen is known for it. The CDR3 is made up of 14 amino acids. Germline V CDR1 and CDR2: LNHDA, SQIVND (reference sequence). The V segment lost 5 bases and the J segment 2 bases; nucleotides outside the gene matches: 1. Some clones are missing from TCRdb's copy, which holds only in-frame ones; the method was immunoSEQ multiplex PCR. The top ten clones hold 2.5% to 3% of a sample with some 52,000 clones, approximately 86% of them seen once. Overall study findings and caveats: TRB overlap between skin or GI tissue T cells and blood was limited. Later blood repertoires were often dominated by clones from the donor CD8+ memory compartment.

This rearrangement joins TRBV19 to TRBJ1-5, with 9 bases lining up with TRBD1. Sequencing was performed on PBMCs. The receptor comes from a man aged 30 to 45 with a blood cancer, CMV-positive, and with a related stem cell donor. The CDR3 DNA reads as TGTGCCAGTAGTTGGACAGGGGGCAATCAGCCCCAGCATTTT. Its translation: CASSWTGGNQPQHF.